This T cell receptor beta chain was obtained from a study of T cell responses to AZD1222 COVID-19 vaccine. Study-wide context: Both about-4-week and about-12-week second-dose recipients were combined. General study findings and limits: At study baseline, merely five or six AZD1222 recipients were seropositive. Repertoires were sampled only after the peak T cell response. A mostly white British donor set with more females was recruited, and clonal diversity was possibly underestimated.

The CDR3 extends over 12 amino acids. V gave up 2 bases and J gave up 3 bases, with 3 bases separating them. The assay was immunoSEQ multiplex PCR, and TCRdb's table has in-frame clones only and misses some. The sample includes over 110,000 clones, around 93% of them seen just once. As concerns this clone: Its antigen is still unknown.

The chain recombines TRBV12-3 or TRBV12-4 with TRBJ2-3; no reliable D call. The clonotype comes from an adult in good health. The input for sequencing was peripheral blood, taken on day 0 of AZD1222 vaccination. The CDR3 DNA is TGTGCCAGCAGTTTATGGACAGATACGCAGTATTTT. Its protein is CASSLWTDTQYF.